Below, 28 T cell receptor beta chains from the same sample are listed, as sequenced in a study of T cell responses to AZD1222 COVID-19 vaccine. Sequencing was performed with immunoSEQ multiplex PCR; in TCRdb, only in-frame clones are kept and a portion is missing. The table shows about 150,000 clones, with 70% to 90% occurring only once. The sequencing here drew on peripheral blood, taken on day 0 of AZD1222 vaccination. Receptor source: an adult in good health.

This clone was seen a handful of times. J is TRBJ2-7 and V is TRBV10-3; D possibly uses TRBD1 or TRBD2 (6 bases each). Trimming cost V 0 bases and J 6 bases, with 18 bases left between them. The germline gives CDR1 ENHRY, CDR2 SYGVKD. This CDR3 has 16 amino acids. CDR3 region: CAISESGGPQTGEQYF. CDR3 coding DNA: TGTGCCATCAGTGAGTCGGGGGGCCCCCAGACCGGCGAGCAGTACTTC.

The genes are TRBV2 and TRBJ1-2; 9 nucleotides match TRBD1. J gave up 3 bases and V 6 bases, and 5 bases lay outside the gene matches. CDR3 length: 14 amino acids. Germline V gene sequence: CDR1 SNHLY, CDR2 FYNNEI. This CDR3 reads CASRYWTGDYGYTF. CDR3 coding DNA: TGTGCCAGCAGATATTGGACAGGGGACTATGGCTACACCTTC.

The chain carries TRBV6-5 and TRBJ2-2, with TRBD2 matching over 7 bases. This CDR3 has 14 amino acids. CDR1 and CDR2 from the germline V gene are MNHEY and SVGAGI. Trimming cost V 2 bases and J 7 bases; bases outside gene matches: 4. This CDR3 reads CASSYHQRDGELFF. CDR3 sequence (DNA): TGTGCCAGCAGTTACCACCAGCGGGACGGGGAGCTGTTTTTT.

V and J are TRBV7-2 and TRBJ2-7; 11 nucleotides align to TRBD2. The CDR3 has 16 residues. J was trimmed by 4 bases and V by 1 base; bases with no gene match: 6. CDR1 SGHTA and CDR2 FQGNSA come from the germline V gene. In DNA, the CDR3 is TGTGCCAGCAGCTTAGAATCTACTAGCGGGAGTTACGAGCAGTACTTC. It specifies CASSLESTSGSYEQYF. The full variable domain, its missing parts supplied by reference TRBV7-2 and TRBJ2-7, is GAGVSQSPSNKVTEKGKDVELRCDPISGHTALYWYRQSLGQGLEFLIYFQGNSAPDKSGLPSDRFSAERTGGSVSTLTIQRTQQEDSAVYLCASSLESTSGSYEQYFGPGTRLTVT.

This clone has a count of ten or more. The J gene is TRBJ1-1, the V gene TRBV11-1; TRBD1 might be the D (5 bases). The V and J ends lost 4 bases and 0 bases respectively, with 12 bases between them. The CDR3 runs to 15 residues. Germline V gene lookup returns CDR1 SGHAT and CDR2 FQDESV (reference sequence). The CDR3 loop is CASSSAGVMNTEAFF. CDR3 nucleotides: TGTGCCAGCAGCTCTGCGGGGGTAATGAACACTGAAGCTTTCTTT.

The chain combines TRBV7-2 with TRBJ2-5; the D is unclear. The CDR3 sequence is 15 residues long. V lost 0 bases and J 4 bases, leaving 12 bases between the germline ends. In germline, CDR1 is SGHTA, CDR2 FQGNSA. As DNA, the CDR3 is TGTGCCAGCAGCTTAGCGCAGGTATACGCAGAGACCCAGTACTTC. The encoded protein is CASSLAQVYAETQYF.

The CDR3 spells CASSVTDSTEAFF. The CDR3 nucleotides are TGTGCCAGCAGTGTGACGGACTCAACTGAAGCTTTCTTT. The J gene is TRBJ1-1, the V gene TRBV2; D unresolved. The V gene's germline CDR1 is SNHLY and CDR2 FYNNEI. This CDR3 comprises 13 residues. V was pared by 4 bases and J by 5 bases, with 11 bases between.

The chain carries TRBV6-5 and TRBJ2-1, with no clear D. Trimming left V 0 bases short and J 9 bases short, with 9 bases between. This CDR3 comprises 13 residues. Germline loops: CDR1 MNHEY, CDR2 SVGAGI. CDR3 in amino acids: CASSYSALAEQFF. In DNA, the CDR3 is TGTGCCAGCAGTTACTCGGCATTGGCTGAGCAGTTCTTC.

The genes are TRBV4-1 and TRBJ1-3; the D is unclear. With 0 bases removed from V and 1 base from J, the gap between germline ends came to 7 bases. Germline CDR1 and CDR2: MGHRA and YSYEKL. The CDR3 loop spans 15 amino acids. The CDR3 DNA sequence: TGCGCCAGCAGCCAAGATGGAGGGTCTGGAAACACCATATATTTT. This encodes CASSQDGGSGNTIYF.

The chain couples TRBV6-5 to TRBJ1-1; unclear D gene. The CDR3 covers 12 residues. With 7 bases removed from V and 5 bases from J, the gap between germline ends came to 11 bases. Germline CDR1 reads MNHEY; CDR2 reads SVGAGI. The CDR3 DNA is TGTGCCAGCACCCAAGGAGGGACTGAAGCTTTCTTT. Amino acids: CASTQGGTEAFF.

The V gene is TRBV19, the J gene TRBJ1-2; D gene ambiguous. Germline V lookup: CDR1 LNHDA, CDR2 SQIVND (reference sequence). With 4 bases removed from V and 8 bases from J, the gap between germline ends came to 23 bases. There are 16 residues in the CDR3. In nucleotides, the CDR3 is TGTGCCAGTAGTACCCCGGGAGTCGAGGTCCGGATCGGCTACACCTTC. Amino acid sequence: CASSTPGVEVRIGYTF.

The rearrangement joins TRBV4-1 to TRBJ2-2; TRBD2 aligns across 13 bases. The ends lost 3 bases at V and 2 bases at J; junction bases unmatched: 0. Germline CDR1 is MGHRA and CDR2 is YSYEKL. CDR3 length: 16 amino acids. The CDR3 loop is CASSQGLAGNTGELFF. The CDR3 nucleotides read TGCGCCAGCAGCCAGGGACTAGCGGGAAACACCGGGGAGCTGTTTTTT.

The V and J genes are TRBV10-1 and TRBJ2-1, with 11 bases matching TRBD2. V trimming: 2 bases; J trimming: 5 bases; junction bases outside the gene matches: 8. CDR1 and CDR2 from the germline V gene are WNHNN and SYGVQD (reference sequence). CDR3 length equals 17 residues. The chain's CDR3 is CASSEVAGGLGNNEQFF. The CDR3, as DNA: TGCGCCAGCAGTGAGGTAGCGGGAGGGCTAGGGAACAATGAGCAGTTCTTC.

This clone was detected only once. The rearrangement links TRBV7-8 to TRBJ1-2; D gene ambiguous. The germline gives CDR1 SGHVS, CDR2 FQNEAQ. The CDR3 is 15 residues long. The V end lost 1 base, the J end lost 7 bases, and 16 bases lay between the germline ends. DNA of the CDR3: TGTGCCAGCAGCTTAGTACAAGGGTCAGGTGGTGGCTACACCTTC. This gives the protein CASSLVQGSGGGYTF.

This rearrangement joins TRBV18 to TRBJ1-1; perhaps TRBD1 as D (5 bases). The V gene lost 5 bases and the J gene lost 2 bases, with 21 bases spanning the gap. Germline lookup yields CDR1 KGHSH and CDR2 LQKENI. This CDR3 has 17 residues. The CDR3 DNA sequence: TGTGCCAGCTCATCAGACAATTGGGGGGGAGGAAACACTGAAGCTTTCTTT. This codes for CASSSDNWGGGNTEAFF. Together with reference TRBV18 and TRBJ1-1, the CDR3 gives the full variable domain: NAGVMQNPRHLVRRRGQEARLRCSPMKGHSHVYWYRQLPEEGLKFMVYLQKENIIDESGMPKERFSAEFPKEGPSILRIQQVVRGDSAAYFCASSSDNWGGGNTEAFFGQGTRLTVV.

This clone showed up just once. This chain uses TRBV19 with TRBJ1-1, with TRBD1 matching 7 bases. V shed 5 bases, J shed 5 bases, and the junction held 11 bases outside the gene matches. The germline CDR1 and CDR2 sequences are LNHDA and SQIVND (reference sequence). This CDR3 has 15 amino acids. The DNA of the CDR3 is TGTGCCAGTAGTCCCACGGGACAGTTCGATACTGAAGCTTTCTTT. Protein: CASSPTGQFDTEAFF.

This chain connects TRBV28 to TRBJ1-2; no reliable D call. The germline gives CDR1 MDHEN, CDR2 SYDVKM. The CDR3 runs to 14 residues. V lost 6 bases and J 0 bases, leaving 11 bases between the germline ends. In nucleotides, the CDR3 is TGTGCCAGCAGAGTGCTCAGCGCTAACTATGGCTACACCTTC. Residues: CASRVLSANYGYTF.

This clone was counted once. The CDR3 DNA sequence: TGTGCCAGCAGTGCCGATCATTTAATAGGGGACACTGAAGCTTTCTTT. Amino acid sequence: CASSADHLIGDTEAFF. V and J are TRBV6-1 and TRBJ1-1; possibly TRBD1 for D (5 bases). The V end lost 4 bases, the J end lost 3 bases, and 18 bases lay between the germline ends. Looked up from germline, CDR1 is MNHNS and CDR2 is SASEGT. This CDR3 region has 16 residues.

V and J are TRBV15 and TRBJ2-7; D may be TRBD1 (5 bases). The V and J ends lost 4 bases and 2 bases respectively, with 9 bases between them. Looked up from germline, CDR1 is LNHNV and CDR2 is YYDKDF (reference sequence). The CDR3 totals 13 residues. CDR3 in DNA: TGTGCCACCAGCATTGACAGAACCTACGAGCAGTACTTC. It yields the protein CATSIDRTYEQYF. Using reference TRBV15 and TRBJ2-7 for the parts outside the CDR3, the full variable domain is DAMVIQNPRYQVTQFGKPVTLSCSQTLNHNVMYWYQQKSSQAPKLLFHYYDKDFNNEADTPDNFQSRRPNTSFCFLDIRSPGLGDTAMYLCATSIDRTYEQYFGPGTRLTVT.

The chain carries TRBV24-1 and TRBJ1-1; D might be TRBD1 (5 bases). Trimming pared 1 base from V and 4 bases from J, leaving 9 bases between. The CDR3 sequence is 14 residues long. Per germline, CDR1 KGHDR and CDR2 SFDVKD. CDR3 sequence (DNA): TGTGCCACCAGTGATTTCGGGGGGGGCACTGAAGCTTTCTTT. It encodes CATSDFGGGTEAFF.

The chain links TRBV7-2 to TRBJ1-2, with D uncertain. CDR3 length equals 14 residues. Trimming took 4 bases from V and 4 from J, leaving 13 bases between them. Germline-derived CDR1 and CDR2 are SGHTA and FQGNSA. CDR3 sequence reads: CASSSNILIYGYTF. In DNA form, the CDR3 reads TGTGCCAGCAGCTCCAATATTCTCATCTATGGCTACACCTTC.

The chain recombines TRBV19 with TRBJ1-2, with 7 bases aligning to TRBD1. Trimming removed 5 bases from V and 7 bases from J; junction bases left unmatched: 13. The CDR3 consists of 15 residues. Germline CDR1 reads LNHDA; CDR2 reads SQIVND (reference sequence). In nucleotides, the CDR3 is TGTGCCAGTAGTGGAACAGGGGTCCCCTCGGGTGGCTACACCTTC. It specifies CASSGTGVPSGGYTF.

The CDR3 region has the DNA TGTGCCAGTAGTATTCAATGGACAGGGAACACTGAAGCTTTCTTT. It specifies CASSIQWTGNTEAFF. The chain joins TRBV19 to TRBJ1-1, with 7 bases aligning to TRBD1. With V trimmed by 3 bases and J by 1 base, 5 bases remained unmatched. This CDR3 contains 15 residues. CDR1 and CDR2 (germline): LNHDA, SQIVND (reference sequence). Full variable domain (outside the CDR3, taken from reference TRBV19 and TRBJ1-1): DGGITQSPKYLFRKEGQNVTLSCEQNLNHDAMYWYRQDPGQGLRLIYYSQIVNDFQKGDIAEGYSVSREKKESFPLTVTSAQKNPTAFYLCASSIQWTGNTEAFFGQGTRLTVV.

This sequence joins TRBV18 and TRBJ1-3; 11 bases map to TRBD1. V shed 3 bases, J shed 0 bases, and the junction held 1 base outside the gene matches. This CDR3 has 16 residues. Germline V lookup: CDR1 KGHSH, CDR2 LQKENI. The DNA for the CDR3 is TGTGCCAGCTCACCCGGGACAGGGGGCTCTGGAAACACCATATATTTT. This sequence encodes CASSPGTGGSGNTIYF.

CDR3 nucleotides: TGCGCCAGCAGCTTGGCGCCTCTAAGCTCCTACGAGCAGTACTTC. Translation: CASSLAPLSSYEQYF. This chain connects TRBV5-1 to TRBJ2-7, with D unclear. This CDR3 region has 15 residues. Germline CDR1 reads SGHRS; CDR2 reads YFSETQ. V gave up 0 bases and J gave up 0 bases, with 10 bases separating them.

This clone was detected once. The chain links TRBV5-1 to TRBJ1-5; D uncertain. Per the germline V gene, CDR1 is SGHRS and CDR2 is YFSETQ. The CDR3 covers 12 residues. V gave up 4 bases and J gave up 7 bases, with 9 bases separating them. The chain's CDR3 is CASSPDGQPQHF. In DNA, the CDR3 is TGCGCCAGCAGCCCCGACGGCCAGCCCCAGCATTTT.

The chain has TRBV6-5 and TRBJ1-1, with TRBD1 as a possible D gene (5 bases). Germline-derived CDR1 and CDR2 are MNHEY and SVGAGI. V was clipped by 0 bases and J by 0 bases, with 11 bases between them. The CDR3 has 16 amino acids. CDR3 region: CASSYSSRQLNTEAFF. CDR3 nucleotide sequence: TGTGCCAGCAGTTACTCTAGTCGACAGTTGAACACTGAAGCTTTCTTT.

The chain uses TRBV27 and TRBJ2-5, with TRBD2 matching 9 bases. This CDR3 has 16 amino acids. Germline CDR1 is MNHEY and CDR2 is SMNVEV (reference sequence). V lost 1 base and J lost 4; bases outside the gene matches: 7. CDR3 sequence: CASSLFGGGAGETQYF. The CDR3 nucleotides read TGTGCCAGCAGTTTATTCGGCGGGGGGGCCGGAGAGACCCAGTACTTC.